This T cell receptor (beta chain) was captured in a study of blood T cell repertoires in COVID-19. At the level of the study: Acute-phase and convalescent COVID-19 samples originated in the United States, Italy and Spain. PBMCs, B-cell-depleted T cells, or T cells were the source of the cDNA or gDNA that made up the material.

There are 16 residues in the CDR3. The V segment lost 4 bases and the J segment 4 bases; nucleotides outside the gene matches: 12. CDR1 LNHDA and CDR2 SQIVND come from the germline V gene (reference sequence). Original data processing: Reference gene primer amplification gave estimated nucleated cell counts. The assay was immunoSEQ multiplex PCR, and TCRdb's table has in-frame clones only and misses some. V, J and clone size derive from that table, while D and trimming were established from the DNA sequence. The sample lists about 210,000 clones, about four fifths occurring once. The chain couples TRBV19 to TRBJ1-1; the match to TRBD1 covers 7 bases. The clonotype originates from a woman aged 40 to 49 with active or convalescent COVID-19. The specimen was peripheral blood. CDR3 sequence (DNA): TGTGCCAGTAGTAACTCGAAAGGGGGCGCGGTCACTGAAGCTTTCTTT. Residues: CASSNSKGGAVTEAFF.